Detailed here is one T cell receptor beta chain. The antigen is not known. Profiling relied on immunoSEQ multiplex PCR, and the TCRdb table lists in-frame clones only, not all of them. The sample lists about 150,000 clones; roughly 87% were seen once. The data were taken from a study of T cell responses to AZD1222 COVID-19 vaccine. Germline V gene lookup returns CDR1 SGHTS and CDR2 YDEGEE. This CDR3 region has 15 residues. Trimming took 4 bases from V and 2 from J; bases not matched to a gene: 7. Study-level results: In all cases, repertoires were sampled only after the peak T cell response. Increases in Spike-specific TCR breadth and depth were seen after two AZD1222 doses. White British people made up most donors, females outnumbered males, and clonal diversity was possibly underestimated.

The sequencing here drew on peripheral blood, taken on day 0 of AZD1222 vaccination. The receptor comes from an adult in good health. The rearrangement joins TRBV5-8 to TRBJ2-7, with 9 bases lining up with TRBD1. Here the CDR3 DNA reads TGTGCCAGCAGCCCCCACGGACAGGGGACCTACGAGCAGTACTTC. This encodes CASSPHGQGTYEQYF.